The 13 T cell receptor beta chains below all came from one sample that was sequenced in a study of regulatory T cells in long-lasting Graves disease. Sequencing libraries for TCR beta were prepared with iRepertoire HTBI primers and Arm-PCR of CDR3 regions. TCRdb independently ran MiXCR on the multiplex PCR reads; one entry per CDR3 protein. This table has 390,000 or so distinct CDR3 sequences, roughly 10% appearing once. The time point: newly diagnosed GD, antithyroid drugs for less than 3 months. Scientists built the TCR library using RNA that was extracted from PBMCs. This same sample was also taken into another study, of T cells in Graves' hyperthyroidism and ophthalmopathy.

The sample consisted of peripheral blood mononuclear cells (PBMCs), taken at new diagnosis, from a patient treated with antithyroid drugs. The receptors originated from a woman younger than 30 with Graves disease.

Many counts were recorded for this clonotype. This chain connects TRBV2 to TRBJ1-4; 7 nucleotides agree with TRBD1. Germline trimming cut 6 bases from V and 4 bases from J; bases unmatched to any gene: 8. Per germline, CDR1 SNHLY and CDR2 FYNNEI. This CDR3 contains 15 residues. CDR3 bases: TGTGCCAGCAGGGGAAGGGACAGCCTTAATGAAAAACTGTTTTTT. As protein: CASRGRDSLNEKLFF.

This clonotype occurred many times. The chain joins TRBV7-9 to TRBJ2-1; 7 bases agree with TRBD2. In germline, CDR1 is SEHNR, CDR2 FQNEAQ (reference sequence). CDR3 length: 14 amino acids. V lost 5 bases, J lost 9 bases, and 10 bases stayed unmatched. The CDR3 region has the DNA TGTGCCAGCAGCACCCGGGGGAGGGAGGGTGAGCAGTTCTTC. It yields the protein CASSTRGREGEQFF. Full variable domain (remainder filled in from reference TRBV7-9 and TRBJ2-1): DTGVSQNPRHKITKRGQNVTFRCDPISEHNRLYWYRQTLGQGPEFLTYFQNEAQLEKSRLLSDRFSAERPKGSFSTLEIQRTEQGDSAMYLCASSTRGREGEQFFGPGTRLTVL.

This clonotype was found many times. The rearrangement joins TRBV7-2 to TRBJ1-2; no clear D. The CDR3 totals 16 residues. V was shortened by 5 bases and J by 0 bases, with 16 bases between the two germline ends. CDR1 is SGHTA, CDR2 FQGNSA, per germline. The CDR3 nucleotides are TGTGCCAGCAGCACGAGTATCCCTAGGGCTAACTATGGCTACACCTTC. Protein sequence: CASSTSIPRANYGYTF.

The table lists this clonotype with a few counts. This sequence joins TRBV5-1 and TRBJ1-1; tentative D call: TRBD1 (5 bases). This CDR3 comprises 17 residues. The V end was cut by 0 bases, the J end by 4 bases, with 19 bases between. Germline V gene sequence: CDR1 SGHRS, CDR2 YFSETQ. The CDR3 bases are TGCGCCAGCAGCTTGGAGAGCAGGGTCGTGGGGGGCACTGAAGCTTTCTTT. Protein: CASSLESRVVGGTEAFF. Combining the CDR3 with reference TRBV5-1 and TRBJ1-1 gives the whole variable domain KAGVTQTPRYLIKTRGQQVTLSCSPISGHRSVSWYQQTPGQGLQFLFEYFSETQRNKGNFPGRFSGRQFSNSRSEMNVSTLELGDSALYLCASSLESRVVGGTEAFFGQGTRLTVV.

This clonotype was counted many times. This chain uses TRBV6-5 with TRBJ2-7, with 7 positions matching TRBD1. The V and J ends lost 4 bases and 5 bases, in that order; junction bases with no gene match: 8. Germline loops: CDR1 MNHEY, CDR2 SVGAGI. The CDR3 is 14 residues long. The CDR3: CASSSKQGSHEQYF. The CDR3 DNA reads TGTGCCAGCAGTTCAAAACAGGGGAGCCACGAGCAGTACTTC.

The chain uses TRBV20-1 and TRBJ1-6, with D tentatively TRBD1 (6 bases). The CDR3 spans 13 residues. V was clipped by 5 bases and J by 10 bases, with 15 bases between them. Germline V lookup: CDR1 DFQATT, CDR2 SNEGSKA (reference sequence). The CDR3 protein is CSALHTGKSPLHF. CDR3 in DNA: TGCAGTGCTCTACACACAGGGAAGTCACCCCTCCACTTT.

The chain is built from TRBV28 and TRBJ1-2, with D unclear. Germline values: CDR1 MDHEN, CDR2 SYDVKM. With 4 bases removed from V and 4 bases from J, the gap between germline ends came to 13 bases. The CDR3 totals 14 residues. CDR3 bases: TGTGCCAGCAGTTCCCCCGGACCGGGCTATGGCTACACCTTC. This codes for CASSSPGPGYGYTF.

This clonotype was counted between two and nine times. The chain combines TRBV4-1 with TRBJ1-1; D possibly corresponds to TRBD1 (5 bases). The CDR3 is 15 residues long. Trimming removed 0 bases from V and 5 bases from J, with 13 bases in between. Germline-derived CDR1 and CDR2 are MGHRA and YSYEKL. The chain's CDR3 is CASSQDGRGGTEAFF. The DNA for the CDR3 is TGCGCCAGCAGCCAAGATGGGCGGGGGGGGACTGAAGCTTTCTTT.

This clonotype was seen ten or more times. The V call is TRBV20-1, the J call TRBJ2-5; D ambiguous. This CDR3 is built from 14 residues. Per the germline V gene, CDR1 is DFQATT and CDR2 is SNEGSKA (reference sequence). Trimming removed 5 bases from V and 7 bases from J, with 20 bases in between. The CDR3, as DNA: TGCAGTGCTCCGCTTGATCCTCTAACCCCGACCCAGTACTTC. Amino acids: CSAPLDPLTPTQYF.

This clonotype has more than one count but fewer than ten. The rearrangement joins TRBV7-2 to TRBJ2-7; no reliable D call. Germline CDR1 and CDR2: SGHTA and FQGNSA. Deletions cut 5 bases from V and 0 bases from J, with 17 bases between. The CDR3 consists of 16 residues. CDR3 protein: CASSHQIAPSSYEQYF. Written as DNA, the CDR3 is TGTGCCAGCAGCCACCAGATCGCGCCTAGCTCCTACGAGCAGTACTTC.

On this clonotype: At one of its ends the junction is not consistent with the germline gene, which may arise from a read error. The chain is built from TRBV6-1 and TRBJ2-3, with TRBD2 matching over 11 bases. CDR1 and CDR2 from the germline V gene are MNHNS and SASEGT. This CDR3 contains 12 residues. The chain's CDR3 is CAIKLAGVKQSF. CDR3 DNA sequence: TGTGCCATAAAACTAGCGGGAGTTAAGCAGTCCTTC.

Regarding this clonotype: Possible read error: a much larger clone is one base away. The rearrangement uses TRBV7-9 and TRBJ2-3, with D perhaps being TRBD1 or TRBD2 (7 bases each). The CDR3 consists of 18 residues. V shed 4 bases and J shed 4 bases, with 24 bases lying between them. The germline CDR1 and CDR2 sequences are SEHNR and FQNEAQ (reference sequence). The CDR3 loop is CASSSKGGQSTSADTQYF. CDR3 nucleotides: TGTGCCAGCAGCTCGAAGGGGGGACAGTCTACTAGCGCAGATACGCAGTATTTT.

The chain employs TRBV30 and TRBJ2-3; the D gene is possibly TRBD2 (5 bases). V was trimmed by 0 bases and J by 5 bases, leaving 15 bases between them. Germline assignment: CDR1 GTSNPN and CDR2 SVGIG (reference sequence). This CDR3 has 15 residues. As DNA, the CDR3 is TGTGCCTGGAGTGTCGGGGTGCGGGCGGAAGATACGCAGTATTTT. Its translation: CAWSVGVRAEDTQYF.